Sequencing of this T cell receptor beta chain was carried out in a study of control samples from healthy donors and cancer patients. V was clipped by 8 bases and J by 4 bases, with 9 bases between them. Germline CDR1 and CDR2: SGHTA and FQGNSA. The length of the CDR3 is 12 residues. This clone has just a few counts. Profiled with immunoSEQ multiplex PCR; TCRdb holds only in-frame clones, not every one. The repertoire consists of 150,000 to 200,000 clones, with roughly 89% occurring once and the leading ten covering roughly 1.5%. The clonotype originates from a woman between 50 and 59 years old in good health. The chain combines TRBV7-2 with TRBJ2-1; no definite D call. Specimen: blood. As DNA, the CDR3 is TGTGCCAGCGGAAGGGATTACAATGAGCAGTTCTTC. It codes for CASGRDYNEQFF.